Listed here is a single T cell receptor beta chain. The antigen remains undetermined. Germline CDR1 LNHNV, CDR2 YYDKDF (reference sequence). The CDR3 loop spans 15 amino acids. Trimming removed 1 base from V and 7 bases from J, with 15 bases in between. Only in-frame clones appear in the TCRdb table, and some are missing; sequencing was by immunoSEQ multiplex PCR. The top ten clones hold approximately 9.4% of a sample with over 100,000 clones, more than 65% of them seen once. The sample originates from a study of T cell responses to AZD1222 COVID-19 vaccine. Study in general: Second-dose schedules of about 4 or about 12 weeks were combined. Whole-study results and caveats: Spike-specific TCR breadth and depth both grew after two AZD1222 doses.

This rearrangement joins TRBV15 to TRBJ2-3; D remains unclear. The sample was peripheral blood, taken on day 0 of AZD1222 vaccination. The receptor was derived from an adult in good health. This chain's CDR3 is CATSRAGPAVNTQYF. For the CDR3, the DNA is TGTGCCACCAGCAGAGCTGGCCCCGCGGTGAATACGCAGTATTTT.